One sample yielded the 11 T cell receptor beta chains listed below, sequenced in a study of control samples from healthy donors and cancer patients. Generated by immunoSEQ multiplex PCR, the TCRdb table keeps only in-frame clones and is missing some. The data show almost 85,000 clones, roughly 88% seen once. Sequencing was carried out using PBMCs. The receptors were gathered from a man in his sixties with head and neck cancer.

This chain joins TRBV5-1 and TRBJ2-5; 11 bases agree with TRBD2. The germline V gene has CDR1 SGHRS and CDR2 YFSETQ. The V gene end was trimmed by 1 base and the J gene end by 3 bases; junction bases not matched to a gene: 2. This CDR3 region has 15 residues. The CDR3 loop is CASSLSLAGEETQYF. DNA of the CDR3: TGCGCCAGCAGCTTGTCACTAGCGGGAGAAGAGACCCAGTACTTC.

This clone came up once. V and J are TRBV4-2 and TRBJ2-7; possibly TRBD2 for D (5 bases). The V gene's germline CDR1 is LGHNA and CDR2 YNFKEQ. With 1 base removed from V and 0 bases from J, the gap between germline ends came to 7 bases. The CDR3 consists of 14 residues. The CDR3 nucleotides read TGTGCCAGCAGCCAAGGGACTCCCTCCTACGAGCAGTACTTC. Amino acids: CASSQGTPSYEQYF.

The chain uses TRBV20-1 and TRBJ1-1; D perhaps matches TRBD1 (5 bases). V was shortened by 3 bases and J by 0 bases, with 11 bases between the two germline ends. The CDR3 length is 14 residues. The germline V gene encodes CDR1 DFQATT and CDR2 SNEGSKA (reference sequence). CDR3 coding DNA: TGCAGTGCTAGTCAAGACAGCTTGAACACTGAAGCTTTCTTT. It is translated as CSASQDSLNTEAFF.

This clone was counted a single time. The gene calls are TRBV6-5 and TRBJ1-6; 9 nucleotides match TRBD1. V shed 10 bases, J shed 7 bases, and the junction held 11 bases outside the gene matches. The CDR3 has 15 residues. CDR1 and CDR2 from the germline V gene are MNHEY and SVGAGI. This CDR3 is CAIKKQGARNSPLHF. DNA of the CDR3: TGTGCCATCAAAAAACAGGGGGCGCGGAATTCACCCCTCCACTTT.

DNA of the CDR3: TGTGCCAGCAGCCAGACTTTAACTTACGAGCAGTACTTC. Translated, it gives CASSQTLTYEQYF. The chain links TRBV28 to TRBJ2-7; D gene uncertain. V shed 6 bases and J shed 4 bases, with 13 bases lying between them. This CDR3 contains 13 residues. Looked up from germline, CDR1 is MDHEN and CDR2 is SYDVKM.

This rearrangement joins TRBV5-1 to TRBJ1-4; D not certain. Germline-derived CDR1 and CDR2 are SGHRS and YFSETQ. V lost 5 bases, J lost 4 bases, and 12 bases lay in between. The CDR3 length is 14 residues. This chain's CDR3 is CASRDQGSNEKLFF. CDR3 DNA sequence: TGCGCCAGCAGAGATCAAGGGAGTAATGAAAAACTGTTTTTT. The whole variable domain, filled in from reference TRBV5-1 and TRBJ1-4, reads KAGVTQTPRYLIKTRGQQVTLSCSPISGHRSVSWYQQTPGQGLQFLFEYFSETQRNKGNFPGRFSGRQFSNSRSEMNVSTLELGDSALYLCASRDQGSNEKLFFGSGTQLSVL.

V and J are TRBV18 and TRBJ2-3, with TRBD1 matching over 7 bases. CDR1 and CDR2 from the germline V gene are KGHSH and LQKENI. Losses at the gene ends were 3 bases for V and 3 bases for J; bases not matched to a gene: 6. The CDR3 totals 15 residues. DNA for the CDR3: TGTGCCAGCTCACCGAGACAGGGATCAACAGATACGCAGTATTTT. It yields the protein CASSPRQGSTDTQYF.

This chain connects TRBV6-5 to TRBJ2-4; unclear D gene. The CDR3 consists of 14 residues. CDR1 MNHEY and CDR2 SVGAGI come from the germline V gene. V lost 0 bases to trimming and J lost 7 bases, with 10 bases between them. CDR3 amino acids: CASSYSQLTNIQYF. The CDR3 DNA reads TGTGCCAGCAGTTACTCCCAGCTAACGAACATTCAGTACTTC.

The chain recombines TRBV7-2 with TRBJ2-1; 15 bases fit TRBD2. The junction had 13 bases not matched to a gene; V was cut back by 5 bases and J by 8 bases. Germline V gene sequence: CDR1 SGHTA, CDR2 FQGNSA. The CDR3 contains 18 residues. The CDR3 sequence is CASSPGLAGGPSIYEQFF. The CDR3 DNA reads as TGTGCCAGCAGCCCTGGACTAGCGGGAGGGCCCTCTATTTATGAGCAGTTCTTC.

J is TRBJ1-6 and V is TRBV28; the D is unclear. CDR1 and CDR2 from the germline V gene are MDHEN and SYDVKM. Trimming shortened V by 1 base and J by 10 bases, and 5 bases separated the two germline ends. The length of the CDR3 is 12 residues. CDR3 bases: TGTGCCAGCAGTTTATCCCAGTCACCCCTCCACTTT. It is translated as CASSLSQSPLHF.

This clone came up a few times. The chain recombines TRBV2 with TRBJ1-5; D is perhaps TRBD1 (6 bases). The germline gives CDR1 SNHLY, CDR2 FYNNEI. The CDR3 sequence is 16 residues long. V gave up 6 bases and J gave up 2 bases, with 17 bases separating them. The CDR3, as DNA: TGTGCCAGCAGCGCAATGCGGACAGCCGGCAATCAGCCCCAGCATTTT. It codes for CASSAMRTAGNQPQHF.